The present T cell receptor (beta chain) was sequenced within a study of blood T cell repertoires in COVID-19. This clone appeared a few times. Looked up from germline, CDR1 is SGHKS and CDR2 is YYEKEE (reference sequence). The CDR3 is made up of 18 amino acids. Trimming pared 4 bases from V and 2 bases from J, leaving 22 bases between. In the source study's methods: From reference gene primer amplification, estimates of nucleated cell counts were derived. The repertoire was sequenced with immunoSEQ multiplex PCR; TCRdb's copy has only in-frame clones and lacks some. The V and J calls and clone size were taken over from that table, and D and trimming were inferred from the DNA. The repertoire holds 150,000 to 250,000 clones, with about 90% as singletons.

The sequencing input was PBMCs or T cells enriched from blood (not recorded which). V is TRBV5-5 and J is TRBJ1-3; possibly TRBD1 for D (5 bases). The clonotype was recovered from a woman in her twenties or thirties who had recovered from COVID-19. This CDR3 reads CASSRAMGHRGPGNTIYF. The DNA for the CDR3 is TGTGCCAGCAGCCGGGCCATGGGGCATCGTGGGCCTGGAAACACCATATATTTT.